Below, 18 T cell receptor beta chains from the same sample are listed, as sequenced in a study of blood T cells in healthy people across ages. The use of a sample-barcoded 5' primer and a J-beta primer mix characterized a second PCR of about 7 to 12 cycles. TCRdb reprocessed the 5' RACE reads via MiXCR and lists one record per CDR3 protein. The repertoire holds about 930,000 distinct CDR3 sequences, approximately 32% seen once, with roughly a tenth in the top ten. The data were also submitted as part of a second study, on T cells of mothers and their children.

The sample was blood. Source of these receptors: a woman between 40 and 55 years old in good health.

Ten or more counts support this clonotype. The chain links TRBV10-3 to TRBJ2-7, with TRBD1 identical over 9 bases. Germline values: CDR1 ENHRY, CDR2 SYGVKD. V was pared by 3 bases and J by 0 bases, with 3 bases of the junction left unmatched. The CDR3 is 15 residues long. CDR3 in DNA: TGTGCCATCAGTGACCGGGACAGGGTCTCCTACGAGCAGTACTTC. Translation: CAISDRDRVSYEQYF.

Points on this clonotype: Just one base apart from a much larger clone, this may be a read error. The chain carries TRBV4-1 and TRBJ1-4; 7 positions agree with TRBD1. Germline loops: CDR1 MGHRA, CDR2 YSYEKL. CDR3 size: 16 residues. CDR3 sequence reads: CASSPQIRQGNGKLFF. The CDR3, as DNA: TGCGCCAGCAGCCCGCAAATCCGACAGGGCAATGGAAAACTGTTTTTT.

This chain joins TRBV3-1 and TRBJ1-1; D gene ambiguous. CDR3 length: 12 residues. Germline V CDR1 and CDR2: LGHDT, YNNKEL (reference sequence). V lost 1 base and J lost 3, with 3 bases in between. CDR3 DNA sequence: TGTGCCAGCAGCCAAGTTGACACTGAAGCTTTCTTT. It encodes CASSQVDTEAFF.

The CDR3 DNA is TGTGCCAGCAAACAGGGGGGGGGCGGCAATCAGCCCCAGCATTTT. The encoded protein is CASKQGGGGNQPQHF. The chain has TRBV12-3 or TRBV12-4 and TRBJ1-5, with 8 bases that match TRBD1. The CDR3 consists of 15 residues. The J segment lost 2 bases and the V segment lost 7 bases, leaving 7 bases of the junction unmatched.

The rearrangement joins TRBV24-1 to TRBJ1-2; 8 bases align to TRBD1. The CDR3 runs 15 residues. Losses at the gene ends were 2 bases for V and 2 bases for J; bases not matched to a gene: 3. The germline gives CDR1 KGHDR, CDR2 SFDVKD. The CDR3 bases are TGTGCCACCAGTGATTCAGGACAGGGCAACTATGGCTACACCTTC. It encodes CATSDSGQGNYGYTF.

This clonotype was counted many times. The chain recombines TRBV4-1 with TRBJ2-2, with D uncertain. The germline CDR1 and CDR2 sequences are MGHRA and YSYEKL. CDR3 size: 16 residues. The V end was cut by 1 base, the J end by 6 bases, with 15 bases between. The CDR3 DNA sequence: TGCGCCAGCAGCCAAGTCGGAGTGGCGGACGCCGGGGAGCTGTTTTTT. It is translated as CASSQVGVADAGELFF.

This clonotype showed up just a few times. The CDR3 DNA reads TGTGCCAGCACCCCGGTTCGAGAAGTTAATGGCTACACCTTC. This encodes CASTPVREVNGYTF. The gene calls are TRBV28 and TRBJ1-2; no firm D call. V lost 7 bases, J lost 6 bases, and 18 bases lay in between. The CDR3 spans 14 residues. Germline assignment: CDR1 MDHEN and CDR2 SYDVKM.

This clonotype was seen more than once but under ten times. The chain is built from TRBV5-5 and TRBJ2-5, with D perhaps TRBD1 (5 bases). Germline V CDR1 and CDR2: SGHKS, YYEKEE (reference sequence). V gave up 4 bases and J gave up 5 bases, with 21 bases separating them. This CDR3 spans 16 amino acids. CDR3 bases: TGTGCCAGCAGCCCGGATGAGACAAGTGGGGCGGAGACCCAGTACTTC. Its translation is CASSPDETSGAETQYF.

In this sample, this clonotype turned up a few times. The J gene is TRBJ2-7, the V gene TRBV5-6, with 7 bases aligning to TRBD2. V lost 2 bases to trimming and J lost 0 bases; unmatched junction nucleotides: 5. The CDR3 extends over 15 amino acids. Germline CDR1 is SGHDT and CDR2 is YYEEEE. CDR3 sequence (DNA): TGTGCCAGCAGCTTTATGGCTAGCGGCTCCTACGAGCAGTACTTC. It specifies CASSFMASGSYEQYF.

On this clonotype: A read error may account for a junction end that differs from germline. The rearrangement uses TRBV5-1 and TRBJ2-3; either TRBD1 or TRBD2 may fit D (6 bases each). The CDR3 has 16 residues. Germline V lookup: CDR1 SGHRS, CDR2 YFSETQ. In nucleotides, the CDR3 is TGCACCAGCAGCTTGGAGGGGGACCTATACACAGATACGCAGTATTTT. Translating gives CTSSLEGDLYTDTQYF.

This clonotype was detected ten times or more. This rearrangement joins TRBV6-2 or TRBV6-3 to TRBJ2-1, with D perhaps TRBD2 (5 bases). The germline V and J ends were trimmed by 4 bases and 9 bases, with 13 bases remaining between them. The CDR3 covers 13 residues. Germline loops: CDR1 MNHEY, CDR2 SVGEGT. The CDR3 DNA reads TGTGCCAGCAGTTTCCCCGGGGTAGGTGAGCAGTTCTTC. Its protein is CASSFPGVGEQFF.

In its sample, this clonotype was seen a few times. The chain has TRBV20-1 and TRBJ2-7; 9 positions match TRBD2. This CDR3 is 16 amino acids long. Germline V lookup: CDR1 DFQATT, CDR2 SNEGSKA (reference sequence). V trimming: 3 bases; J trimming: 0 bases; junction bases outside the gene matches: 9. DNA of the CDR3: TGCAGTGCTAGCCTTTGGGTAGCGGGGGCCTCCTACGAGCAGTACTTC. It translates to CSASLWVAGASYEQYF.

This clonotype was detected only a few times. The chain combines TRBV29-1 with TRBJ2-5; D assignment may be TRBD1 or TRBD2 (5 bases each). Germline-derived CDR1 and CDR2 are SQVTM and ANQGSEA. The CDR3 covers 14 residues. Trimming stripped 5 bases from V and 1 base from J, with 14 bases between. CDR3: CSVKRGVSQETQYF. As DNA, the CDR3 is TGCAGCGTTAAGAGAGGGGTCTCCCAAGAGACCCAGTACTTC. Supplemented by reference TRBV29-1 and TRBJ2-5, the full variable domain reads SAVISQKPSRDICQRGTSLTIQCQVDSQVTMMFWYRQQPGQSLTLIATANQGSEATYESGFVIDKFPISRPNLTFSTLTVSNMSPEDSSIYLCSVKRGVSQETQYFGPGTRLLVL.

Only a few counts were recorded for this clonotype. The chain is built from TRBV20-1 and TRBJ2-1, with a possible D match to TRBD2 (7 bases). The germline CDR1 and CDR2 sequences are DFQATT and SNEGSKA (reference sequence). V lost 5 bases to trimming and J lost 0 bases, with 17 bases between them. The CDR3 totals 16 residues. The DNA for the CDR3 is TGCAGTGCTTCAAAAGGGGGGGGGCCCTCCTACAATGAGCAGTTCTTC. Its translation is CSASKGGGPSYNEQFF.

A few counts support this clonotype. The chain couples TRBV24-1 to TRBJ1-1; D gene ambiguous. The CDR3 length is 13 residues. Trimming stripped 7 bases from V and 1 base from J, with 9 bases between. Germline CDR1 is KGHDR and CDR2 is SFDVKD. In DNA, the CDR3 is TGTGCCACCAGCCAGGCGGGGAACACTGAAGCTTTCTTT. Translating gives CATSQAGNTEAFF.

This clonotype has more than one count but fewer than ten. V and J are TRBV4-2 and TRBJ2-2; perhaps TRBD1 as D (6 bases). The CDR3 is 15 residues long. CDR1 is LGHNA, CDR2 YNFKEQ, per germline. Trimming stripped 5 bases from V and 4 bases from J, with 14 bases between. This chain's CDR3 is CASSTTDSLTGELFF. The CDR3 nucleotides are TGTGCCAGCAGCACAACGGACAGTCTCACCGGGGAGCTGTTTTTT.

The V and J genes are TRBV5-1 and TRBJ2-1; tentatively, D is TRBD1 (5 bases). Germline loops: CDR1 SGHRS, CDR2 YFSETQ. The CDR3 is 15 amino acids. Deletions cut 4 bases from V and 2 bases from J, with 13 bases between. CDR3 in DNA: TGCGCCAGCAGCCAGGGATCTGGCCCCTACAATGAGCAGTTCTTC. Its translation: CASSQGSGPYNEQFF.

This clonotype was recorded a few times. The chain is built from TRBV7-2 and TRBJ1-4; D is uncertain. The V end was cut by 4 bases, the J end by 5 bases, with 17 bases between. Germline V CDR1 and CDR2: SGHTA, FQGNSA. The CDR3 runs 16 residues. The CDR3 protein is CASSSRGGSLNEKLFF. The DNA for the CDR3 is TGTGCCAGCAGCTCCCGTGGTGGCAGCCTAAATGAAAAACTGTTTTTT.